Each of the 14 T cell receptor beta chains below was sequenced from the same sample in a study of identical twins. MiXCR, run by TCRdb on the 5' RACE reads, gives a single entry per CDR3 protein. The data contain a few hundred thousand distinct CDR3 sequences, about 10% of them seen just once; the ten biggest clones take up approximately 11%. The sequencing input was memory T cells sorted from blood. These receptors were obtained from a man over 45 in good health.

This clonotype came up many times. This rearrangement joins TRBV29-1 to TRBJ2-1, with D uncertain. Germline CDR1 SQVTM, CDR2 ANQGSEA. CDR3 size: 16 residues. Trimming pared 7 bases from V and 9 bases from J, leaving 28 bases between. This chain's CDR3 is CSATIQGGSLPSEQFF. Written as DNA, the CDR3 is TGCAGCGCTACCATCCAAGGTGGCTCCCTTCCCTCTGAGCAGTTCTTC.

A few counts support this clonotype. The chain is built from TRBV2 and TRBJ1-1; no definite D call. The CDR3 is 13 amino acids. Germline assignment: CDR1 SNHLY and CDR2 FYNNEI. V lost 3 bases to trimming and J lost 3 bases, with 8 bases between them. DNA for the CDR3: TGTGCCAGCAGTGATAGGGTGGACACTGAAGCTTTCTTT. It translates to CASSDRVDTEAFF. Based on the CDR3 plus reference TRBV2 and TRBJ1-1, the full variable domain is EPEVTQTPSHQVTQMGQEVILRCVPISNHLYFYWYRQILGQKVEFLVSFYNNEISEKSEIFDDQFSVERPDGSNFTLKIRSTKLEDSAMYFCASSDRVDTEAFFGQGTRLTVV.

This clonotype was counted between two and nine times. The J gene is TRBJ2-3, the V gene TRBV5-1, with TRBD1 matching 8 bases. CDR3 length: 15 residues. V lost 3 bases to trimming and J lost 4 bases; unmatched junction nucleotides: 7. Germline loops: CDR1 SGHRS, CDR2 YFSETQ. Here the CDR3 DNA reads TGCGCCAGCAGCTGGGGGACAGGCAGCGCAGATACGCAGTATTTT. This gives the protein CASSWGTGSADTQYF.

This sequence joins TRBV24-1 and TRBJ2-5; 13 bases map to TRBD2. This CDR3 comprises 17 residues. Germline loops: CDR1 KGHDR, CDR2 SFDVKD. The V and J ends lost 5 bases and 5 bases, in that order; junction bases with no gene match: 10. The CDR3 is CATSGAPGLAGSETQYF. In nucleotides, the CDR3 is TGTGCCACCAGTGGCGCCCCGGGACTAGCGGGATCGGAGACCCAGTACTTC.

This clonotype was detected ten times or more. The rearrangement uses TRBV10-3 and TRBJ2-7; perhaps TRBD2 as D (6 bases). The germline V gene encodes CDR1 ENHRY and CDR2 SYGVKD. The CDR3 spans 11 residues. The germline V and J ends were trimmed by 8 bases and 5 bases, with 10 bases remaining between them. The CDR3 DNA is TGTGCCATCTCTCCGGGGGACGAGCAGTACTTC. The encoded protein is CAISPGDEQYF.

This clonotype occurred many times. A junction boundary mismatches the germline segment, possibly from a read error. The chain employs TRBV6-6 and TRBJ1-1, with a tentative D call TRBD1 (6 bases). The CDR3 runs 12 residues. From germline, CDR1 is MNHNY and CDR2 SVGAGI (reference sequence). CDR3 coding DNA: TGTGCCAGCGGAAGGCCAGGGGAGGAAGTTTTCTTT. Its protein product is CASGRPGEEVFF.

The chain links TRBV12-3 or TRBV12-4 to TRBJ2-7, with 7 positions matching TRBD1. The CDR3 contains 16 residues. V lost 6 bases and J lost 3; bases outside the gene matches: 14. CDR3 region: CASRPERQGVVYEQYF. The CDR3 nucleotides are TGTGCCAGCAGGCCAGAACGACAGGGAGTAGTCTACGAGCAGTACTTC.

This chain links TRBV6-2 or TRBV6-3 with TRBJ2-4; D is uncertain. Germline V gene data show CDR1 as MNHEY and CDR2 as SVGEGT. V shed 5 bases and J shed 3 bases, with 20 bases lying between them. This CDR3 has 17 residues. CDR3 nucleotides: TGTGCCAGCAGTGGCCTTCAACTATCGAACGTCAAAAACATTCAGTACTTC. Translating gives CASSGLQLSNVKNIQYF.

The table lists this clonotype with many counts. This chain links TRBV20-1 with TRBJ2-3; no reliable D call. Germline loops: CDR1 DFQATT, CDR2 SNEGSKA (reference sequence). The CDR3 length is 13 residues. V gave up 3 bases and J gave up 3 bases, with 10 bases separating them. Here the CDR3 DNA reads TGCAGTGCTAGTCGGGCCGCAACAGATACGCAGTATTTT. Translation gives CSASRAATDTQYF.

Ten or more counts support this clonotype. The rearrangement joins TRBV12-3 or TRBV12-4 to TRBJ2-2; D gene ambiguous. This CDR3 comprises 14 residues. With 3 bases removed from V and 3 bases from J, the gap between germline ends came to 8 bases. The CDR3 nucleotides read TGTGCCAGCAGTTTTAATGGGGACACCGGGGAGCTGTTTTTT. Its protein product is CASSFNGDTGELFF.

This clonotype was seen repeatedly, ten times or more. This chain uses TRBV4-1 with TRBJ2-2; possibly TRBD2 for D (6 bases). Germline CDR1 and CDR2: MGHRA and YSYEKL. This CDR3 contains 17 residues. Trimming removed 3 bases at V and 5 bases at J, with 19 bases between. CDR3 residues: CASSQNPGGWETGELFF. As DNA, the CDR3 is TGCGCCAGCAGCCAGAACCCCGGAGGGTGGGAGACCGGGGAGCTGTTTTTT.

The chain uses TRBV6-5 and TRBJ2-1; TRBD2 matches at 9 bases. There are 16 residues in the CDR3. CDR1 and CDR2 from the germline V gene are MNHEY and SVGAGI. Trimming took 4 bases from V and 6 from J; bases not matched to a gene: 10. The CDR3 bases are TGTGCCAGCAGTTCTGCTAAGACTAGCGGTACCAATGAGCAGTTCTTC. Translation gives CASSSAKTSGTNEQFF.

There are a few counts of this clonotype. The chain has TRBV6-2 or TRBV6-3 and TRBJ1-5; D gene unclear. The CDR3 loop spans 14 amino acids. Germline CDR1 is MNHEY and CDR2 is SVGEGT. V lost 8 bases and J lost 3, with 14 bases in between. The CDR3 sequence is CASARVGINQPQHF. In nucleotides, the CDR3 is TGTGCCAGCGCACGGGTAGGGATCAATCAGCCCCAGCATTTT.

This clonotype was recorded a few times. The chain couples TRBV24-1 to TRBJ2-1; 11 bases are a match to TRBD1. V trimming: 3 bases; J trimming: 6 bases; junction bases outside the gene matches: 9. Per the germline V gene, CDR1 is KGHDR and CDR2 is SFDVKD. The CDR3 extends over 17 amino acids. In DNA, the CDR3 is TGTGCCACCAGTGATAGGGGACAGGGGGACCCCTTCAATGAGCAGTTCTTC. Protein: CATSDRGQGDPFNEQFF.